The next 23 T cell receptor beta chains were all read from a single sample in a study of T cells in localized non-small cell lung cancer. The repertoire was sequenced with immunoSEQ multiplex PCR; TCRdb's copy has only in-frame clones and lacks some. The sample has tens of thousands of clones; approximately 80% are singletons. The input for sequencing was peripheral blood, taken before any cancer treatment. The receptors stem from a female donor over 55 with stage II squamous cell lung carcinoma.

The chain links TRBV15 to TRBJ1-1, with unresolved D. Trimming took off 0 bases at V and 1 base at J, with 12 bases between the two ends. This CDR3 comprises 16 residues. Germline values: CDR1 LNHNV, CDR2 YYDKDF (reference sequence). The CDR3 sequence: CATSRDLFWENTEAFF. CDR3 in DNA: TGTGCCACCAGCAGAGATCTCTTTTGGGAGAACACTGAAGCTTTCTTT.

The chain uses TRBV18 and TRBJ1-2, with 12 bases fitting TRBD1. The CDR3 extends over 17 amino acids. Per germline, CDR1 KGHSH and CDR2 LQKENI. The junction had 12 bases not matched to a gene; V was cut back by 4 bases and J by 6 bases. The CDR3 DNA follows: TGTGCCAGCTCACGGTCGATCGGGACAGGGGGCGCGAATGGCTACACCTTC. Amino acids: CASSRSIGTGGANGYTF.

The chain has TRBV2 and TRBJ1-2; TRBD1 matches 8 bases. Germline values: CDR1 SNHLY, CDR2 FYNNEI. Trimming cost V 4 bases and J 8 bases; bases outside gene matches: 3. The CDR3 runs to 12 residues. The CDR3 region has the DNA TGTGCCAGCAGTGGGACAGGGAGAGGCTACACCTTC. Its translation: CASSGTGRGYTF.

J is TRBJ2-3 and V is TRBV7-9; TRBD2 matches at 7 bases. Germline V CDR1 and CDR2: SEHNR, FQNEAQ (reference sequence). This CDR3 is built from 16 residues. J was trimmed by 3 bases and V by 0 bases; bases with no gene match: 6. CDR3 residues: CASSLATGGFTDTQYF. The CDR3 bases are TGTGCCAGCAGCTTAGCAACCGGGGGGTTTACAGATACGCAGTATTTT.

This clone was seen a single time. This CDR3 reads CASSVSSGGVYEQFF. The CDR3 nucleotides are TGTGCCAGTAGTGTGTCTAGCGGGGGGGTCTATGAGCAGTTCTTC. This rearrangement joins TRBV19 to TRBJ2-1, with 12 bases fitting TRBD2. This CDR3 has 15 residues. Germline V gene sequence: CDR1 LNHDA, CDR2 SQIVND (reference sequence). The V segment lost 5 bases and the J segment 8 bases; nucleotides outside the gene matches: 7.

The chain links TRBV9 to TRBJ2-2; D is unclear. This CDR3 region has 13 residues. CDR1 SGDLS and CDR2 YYNGEE come from the germline V gene. The germline V and J ends were trimmed by 4 bases and 1 base, with 5 bases remaining between them. In DNA, the CDR3 is TGTGCCAGCAGCCGTGGGAACACCGGGGAGCTGTTTTTT. It encodes CASSRGNTGELFF.

This rearrangement joins TRBV6-6 to TRBJ2-2; 9 bases fit TRBD1. CDR1 is MNHNY, CDR2 SVGAGI, per germline (reference sequence). With 5 bases clipped from V and 2 bases from J, the junction kept 3 bases outside the gene matches. The CDR3 contains 15 residues. CDR3 DNA sequence: TGTGCCAGCAGTCGACAGGGGGGTAACACCGGGGAGCTGTTTTTT. It translates to CASSRQGGNTGELFF.

The CDR3 DNA sequence: TGTGCCAGCAGCCGGGACAGGGTGGGCGAGCAGTACTTC. This codes for CASSRDRVGEQYF. The chain has TRBV7-2 and TRBJ2-7, with 9 positions matching TRBD1. The V gene's germline CDR1 is SGHTA and CDR2 FQGNSA. V lost 5 bases, J lost 6 bases, and 5 bases stayed unmatched. The CDR3 covers 13 residues.

The chain links TRBV5-6 to TRBJ1-1; D possibly corresponds to TRBD1 (5 bases). The CDR3 sequence is 13 residues long. V lost 4 bases and J lost 11, with 18 bases in between. Germline CDR1 SGHDT, CDR2 YYEEEE. The CDR3 nucleotides are TGTGCCAGCAGCCTCCGGGGGAGGTTGAGGGCTTTCTTT. This gives the protein CASSLRGRLRAFF. Variable domain in full (rest from reference TRBV5-6 and TRBJ1-1): DAGVTQSPTHLIKTRGQQVTLRCSPKSGHDTVSWYQQALGQGPQFIFQYYEEEERQRGNFPDRFSGHQFPNYSSELNVNALLLGDSALYLCASSLRGRLRAFFGQGTRLTVV.

This chain connects TRBV19 to TRBJ2-2; 7 bases fit TRBD1. The CDR3 consists of 19 residues. V was pared by 2 bases and J by 0 bases, with 12 bases of the junction left unmatched. Germline-derived CDR1 and CDR2 are LNHDA and SQIVND (reference sequence). CDR3 DNA: TGTGCCAGTAGTATATCCGACCCGACAGGGCTCGCGAACACCGGGGAGCTGTTTTTT. Encoded protein: CASSISDPTGLANTGELFF. The full variable domain, rest sourced from reference TRBV19 and TRBJ2-2, is DGGITQSPKYLFRKEGQNVTLSCEQNLNHDAMYWYRQDPGQGLRLIYYSQIVNDFQKGDIAEGYSVSREKKESFPLTVTSAQKNPTAFYLCASSISDPTGLANTGELFFGEGSRLTVL.

V usage is TRBV18 and J usage is TRBJ1-2, with TRBD1 as a possible D gene (6 bases). Deletions cut 3 bases from V and 4 bases from J, with 12 bases between. Germline V gene lookup returns CDR1 KGHSH and CDR2 LQKENI. CDR3 length: 14 amino acids. CDR3 sequence (DNA): TGTGCCAGCTCACCGGAAGTAGGGGGCTATGGCTACACCTTC. It encodes CASSPEVGGYGYTF. Complete variable domain (other parts from reference TRBV18 and TRBJ1-2): NAGVMQNPRHLVRRRGQEARLRCSPMKGHSHVYWYRQLPEEGLKFMVYLQKENIIDESGMPKERFSAEFPKEGPSILRIQQVVRGDSAAYFCASSPEVGGYGYTFGSGTRLTVV.

The rearrangement joins TRBV5-8 to TRBJ1-2; 8 bases line up with TRBD1. The ends lost 3 bases at V and 4 bases at J; junction bases unmatched: 5. Looked up from germline, CDR1 is SGHTS and CDR2 is YDEGEE. CDR3 length: 14 residues. CDR3 coding DNA: TGTGCCAGCAGCTCAACCAGGGGGCTCTATGGCTACACCTTC. Protein product: CASSSTRGLYGYTF.

The chain recombines TRBV12-5 with TRBJ1-6, with D possibly TRBD1 on 6 matching bases. CDR1 and CDR2 from the germline V gene are LGHNT and FRNRAP. V lost 3 bases and J 7 bases, leaving 16 bases between the germline ends. This CDR3 has 16 residues. DNA for the CDR3: TGTGCTAGTGGTTTCGACCCGGGACATGCGAATTCACCCCTCCACTTT. Translated: CASGFDPGHANSPLHF.

This chain links TRBV27 with TRBJ1-2, with a tentative D call TRBD1 (5 bases). The germline V and J ends were trimmed by 5 bases and 6 bases, with 10 bases remaining between them. Germline V gene sequence: CDR1 MNHEY, CDR2 SMNVEV (reference sequence). The CDR3 is 12 amino acids. CDR3 loop: CASSPRGHGYTF. The CDR3 DNA is TGTGCCAGCAGTCCGCGGGGACATGGCTACACCTTC.

The chain carries TRBV7-2 and TRBJ1-5; weak D call: TRBD1 (5 bases). Germline lookup yields CDR1 SGHTA and CDR2 FQGNSA. Trimming pared 0 bases from V and 2 bases from J, leaving 14 bases between. The length of the CDR3 is 17 residues. For the CDR3, the DNA is TGTGCCAGCAGCTTAGCGGCCGGGACGGGGGGCAATCAGCCCCAGCATTTT. Encoded protein: CASSLAAGTGGNQPQHF.

V and J are TRBV23-1 and TRBJ2-5; D not certain. TRBV23-1 is assigned to the ORF class and has an uncertain function. Deletions cut 9 bases from V and 5 bases from J, with 16 bases between. This CDR3 region has 13 residues. The CDR3 reads CASRQLTYETQYF. CDR3 nucleotides: TGCGCCAGTAGGCAGCTCACGTACGAGACCCAGTACTTC.

The rearrangement uses TRBV4-3 and TRBJ1-3; no definite D call. V was trimmed by 1 base and J by 0 bases, leaving 10 bases between them. Looked up from germline, CDR1 is LGHNA and CDR2 is YSLEER. The CDR3 extends over 16 amino acids. The CDR3 nucleotides read TGCGCCAGCAGCCAAGCGGCGGTTAGCTCTGGAAACACCATATATTTT. Its protein is CASSQAAVSSGNTIYF.

CDR3 sequence: CASSRDFGVSGNTIYF. In nucleotides, the CDR3 is TGCGCCAGCAGCCGGGACTTTGGAGTCTCTGGAAACACCATATATTTT. The V call is TRBV4-1, the J call TRBJ1-3; a possible D gene is TRBD1 (5 bases). CDR1 is MGHRA and CDR2 is YSYEKL in the germline V gene. Trimming cost V 4 bases and J 0 bases, with 13 bases left between them. This CDR3 is built from 16 residues.

The chain has TRBV6-5 and TRBJ1-1; tentative D call: TRBD1 (6 bases). This CDR3 is 14 amino acids long. The ends were cut back, 0 bases at V and 6 bases at J, with 11 bases in the middle. Germline lookup yields CDR1 MNHEY and CDR2 SVGAGI. This CDR3 reads CASSYSWEGAEAFF. CDR3 nucleotide sequence: TGTGCCAGCAGTTACTCGTGGGAGGGGGCTGAAGCTTTCTTT.

The chain has TRBV6-1 and TRBJ1-4, with D possibly being TRBD1 (5 bases). The CDR3 has 14 residues. V dropped 8 bases and J dropped 2 bases, with 12 bases sitting between them. Germline lookup yields CDR1 MNHNS and CDR2 SASEGT. The CDR3 coding sequence is TGTGCCAGCGGTTGGGGGAGGACTAATGAAAAACTGTTTTTT. Its protein product is CASGWGRTNEKLFF.

CDR3 sequence: CASSESRGGSYEQYF. DNA for the CDR3: TGTGCCAGCAGTGAGTCGCGGGGGGGCTCCTACGAGCAGTACTTC. The chain joins TRBV6-4 to TRBJ2-7; TRBD2 agrees at 9 bases. The germline V gene encodes CDR1 MRHNA and CDR2 SNTAGT. The CDR3 totals 15 residues. The V gene end was trimmed by 3 bases and the J gene end by 0 bases; junction bases not matched to a gene: 3.

Written as DNA, the CDR3 is TGTGCCAGCAGTTTGTCCATTAGGACTGAAGCTTTCTTT. It codes for CASSLSIRTEAFF. V gene TRBV27 combines with J gene TRBJ1-1; no reliable D call. V was cut by 3 bases and J by 5 bases, with 10 bases left in between. The CDR3 contains 13 residues. Germline CDR1 is MNHEY and CDR2 is SMNVEV (reference sequence).

This sequence joins TRBV18 and TRBJ2-5, with D possibly being TRBD1 (5 bases). Germline assignment: CDR1 KGHSH and CDR2 LQKENI. CDR3 size: 14 residues. Trimming removed 1 base at V and 4 bases at J, with 10 bases between. The CDR3 protein is CASSPQAGSETQYF. The CDR3 bases are TGTGCCAGCTCACCACAGGCAGGGTCAGAGACCCAGTACTTC. The full variable domain, with the rest looked up from reference TRBV18 and TRBJ2-5, is NAGVMQNPRHLVRRRGQEARLRCSPMKGHSHVYWYRQLPEEGLKFMVYLQKENIIDESGMPKERFSAEFPKEGPSILRIQQVVRGDSAAYFCASSPQAGSETQYFGPGTRLLVL.